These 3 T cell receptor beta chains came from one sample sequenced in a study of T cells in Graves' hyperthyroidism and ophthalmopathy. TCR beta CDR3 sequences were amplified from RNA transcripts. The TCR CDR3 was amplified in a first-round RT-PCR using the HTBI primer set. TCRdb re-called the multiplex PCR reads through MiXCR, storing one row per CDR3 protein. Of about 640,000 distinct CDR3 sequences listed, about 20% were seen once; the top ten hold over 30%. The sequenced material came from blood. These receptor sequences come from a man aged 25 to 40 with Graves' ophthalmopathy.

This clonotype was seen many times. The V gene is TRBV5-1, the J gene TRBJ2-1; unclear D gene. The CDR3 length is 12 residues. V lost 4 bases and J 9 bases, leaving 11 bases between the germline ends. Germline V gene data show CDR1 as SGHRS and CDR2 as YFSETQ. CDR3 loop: CASSGSFGEQFF. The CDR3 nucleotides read TGCGCCAGCAGCGGTAGTTTTGGTGAGCAGTTCTTC.

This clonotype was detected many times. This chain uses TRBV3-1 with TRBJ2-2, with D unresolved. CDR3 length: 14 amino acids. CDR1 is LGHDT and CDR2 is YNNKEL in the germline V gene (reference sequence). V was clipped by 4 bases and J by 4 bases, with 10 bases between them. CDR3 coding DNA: TGTGCCAGCAGCCCCACCTGGGGCACCGGGGAGCTGTTTTTT. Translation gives CASSPTWGTGELFF.

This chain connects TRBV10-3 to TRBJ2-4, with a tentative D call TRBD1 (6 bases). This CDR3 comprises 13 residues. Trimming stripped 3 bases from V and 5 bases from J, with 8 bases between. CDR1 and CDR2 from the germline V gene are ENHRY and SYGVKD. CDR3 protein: CAISDRGENIQYF. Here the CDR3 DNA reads TGTGCCATCAGTGACAGGGGCGAAAACATTCAGTACTTC.